This TCR beta chain is drawn from a study of CD8+ T cells in alopecia areata. Study-level background: The duration of tofacitinib was 6 to 18 months, with 6 months off drug afterward.

RNA extraction and reverse transcription yielded cDNA as sequencing template. Method: immunoSEQ multiplex PCR; TCRdb's copy keeps in-frame clones and lacks some. The data hold 200,000 to 250,000 clones, with more than 60% observed a single time. From germline, CDR1 is PRHDT and CDR2 FYEKMQ (reference sequence). The CDR3 length is 15 residues. V was trimmed by 7 bases and J by 2 bases, leaving 17 bases between them. This sample's treatment: oral pan-JAK inhibitor, 5-10 mg twice daily. Alopecia areata patients provided lesional scalp punch biopsies and peripheral blood. This clone has only a few counts. The receptor's source is a human donor with alopecia areata. The chain links TRBV13 to TRBJ1-1; weak D call: TRBD1 (5 bases). Sequences were derived from CD4+ T cells sorted from blood, sampled at approximately week 45, from a patient treated with tofacitinib. CDR3 sequence reads: CASTRGRRENTEAFF. CDR3 bases: TGTGCCAGCACCCGGGGGAGAAGGGAAAACACTGAAGCTTTCTTT.